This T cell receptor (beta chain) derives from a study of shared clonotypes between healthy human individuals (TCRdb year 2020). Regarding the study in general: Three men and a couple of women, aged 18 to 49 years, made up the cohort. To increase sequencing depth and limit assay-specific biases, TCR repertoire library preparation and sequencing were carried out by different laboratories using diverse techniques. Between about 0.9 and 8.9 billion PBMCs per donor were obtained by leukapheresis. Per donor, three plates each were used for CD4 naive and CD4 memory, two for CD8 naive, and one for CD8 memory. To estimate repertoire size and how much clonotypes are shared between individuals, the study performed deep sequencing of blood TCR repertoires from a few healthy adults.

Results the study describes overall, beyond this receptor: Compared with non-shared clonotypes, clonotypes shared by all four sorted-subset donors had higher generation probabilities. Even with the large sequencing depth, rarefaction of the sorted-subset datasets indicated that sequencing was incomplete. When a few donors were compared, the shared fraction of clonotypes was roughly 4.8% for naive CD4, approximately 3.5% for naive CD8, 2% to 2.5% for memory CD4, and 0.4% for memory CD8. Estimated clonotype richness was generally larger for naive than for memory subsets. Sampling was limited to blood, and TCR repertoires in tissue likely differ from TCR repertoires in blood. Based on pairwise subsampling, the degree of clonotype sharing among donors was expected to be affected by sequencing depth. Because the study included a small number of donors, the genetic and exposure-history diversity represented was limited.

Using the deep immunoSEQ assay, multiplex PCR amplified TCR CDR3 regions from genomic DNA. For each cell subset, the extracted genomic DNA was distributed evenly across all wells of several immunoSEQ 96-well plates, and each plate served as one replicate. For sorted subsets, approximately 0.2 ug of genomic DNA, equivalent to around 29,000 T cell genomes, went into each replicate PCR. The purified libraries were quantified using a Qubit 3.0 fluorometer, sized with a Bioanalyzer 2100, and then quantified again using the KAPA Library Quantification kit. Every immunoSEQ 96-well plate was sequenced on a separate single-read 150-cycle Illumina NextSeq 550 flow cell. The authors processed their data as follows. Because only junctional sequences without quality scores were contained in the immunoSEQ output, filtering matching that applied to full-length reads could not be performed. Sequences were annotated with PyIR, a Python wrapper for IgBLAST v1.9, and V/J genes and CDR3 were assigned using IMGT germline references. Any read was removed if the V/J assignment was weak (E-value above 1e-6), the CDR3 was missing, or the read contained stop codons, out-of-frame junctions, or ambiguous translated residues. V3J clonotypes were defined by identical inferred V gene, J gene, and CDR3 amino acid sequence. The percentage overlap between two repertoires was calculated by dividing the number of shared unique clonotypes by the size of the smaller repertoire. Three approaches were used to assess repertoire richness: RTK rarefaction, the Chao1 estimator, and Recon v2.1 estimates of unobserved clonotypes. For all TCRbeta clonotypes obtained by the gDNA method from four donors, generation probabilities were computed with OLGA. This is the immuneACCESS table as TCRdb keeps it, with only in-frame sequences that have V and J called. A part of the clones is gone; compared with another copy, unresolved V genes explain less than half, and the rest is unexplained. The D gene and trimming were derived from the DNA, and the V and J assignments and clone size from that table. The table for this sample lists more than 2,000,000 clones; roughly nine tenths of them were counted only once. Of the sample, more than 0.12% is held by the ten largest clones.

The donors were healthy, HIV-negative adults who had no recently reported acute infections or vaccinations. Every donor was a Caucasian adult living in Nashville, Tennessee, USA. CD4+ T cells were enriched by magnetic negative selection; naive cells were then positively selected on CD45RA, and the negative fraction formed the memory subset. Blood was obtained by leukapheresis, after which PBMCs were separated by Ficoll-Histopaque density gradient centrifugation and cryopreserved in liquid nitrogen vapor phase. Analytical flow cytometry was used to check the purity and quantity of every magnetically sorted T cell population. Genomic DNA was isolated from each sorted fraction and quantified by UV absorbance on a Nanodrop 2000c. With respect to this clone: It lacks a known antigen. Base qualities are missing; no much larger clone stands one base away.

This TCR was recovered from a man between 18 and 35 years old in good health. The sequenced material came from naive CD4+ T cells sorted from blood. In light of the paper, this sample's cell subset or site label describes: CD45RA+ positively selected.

The CDR3 loop reads CASSPWAGRTGELFF. The DNA sequence is TGTGCCAGCTCCCCTTGGGCTGGCCGCACCGGGGAGCTGTTTTTT. The V and J genes are TRBV18 and TRBJ2-2; the D gene identity is not certain. CDR1 and CDR2 are drawn from the germline V gene: KGHSH, LQKENI. The CDR3 measures 15 amino acids from cysteine to phenylalanine. The kept DNA is CDR3 alone, 45 bases in frame from the first base. V and J lose 6 bases and 4 bases, and a span of 15 bases separates them.